A single sample is the source of the 2 T cell receptor beta chains below, sequenced in a study of metastatic and nonmetastatic thyroid tumors. TCRdb re-clonotyped the PCR reads through MiXCR. Of 50,000 to 60,000 clones in the sample, under 20% are singletons; the top ten hold 2.5% to 3.5%. Until they underwent thyroid surgery, no patient had received any treatment. The sample comprised blood. The receptor source for this set is a female donor with papillary thyroid cancer or a benign thyroid nodule (not recorded which). Some clones in this sample may be carry-over from other donors' samples.

This clone showed up many times. The J gene is TRBJ2-1, the V gene TRBV20-1, with 8 nucleotides matching TRBD2. The junction had 20 bases not matched to a gene; V was cut back by 0 bases and J by 4 bases. The germline gives CDR1 DFQATT, CDR2 SNEGSKA (reference sequence). The CDR3 is 20 residues long. As DNA, the CDR3 is TGCAGTGCTAGAGATCTTAGCGGGATCTCTCCCCCCCCCCTATACAATGAGCAGTTCTTC. Translation gives CSARDLSGISPPPLYNEQFF.

This clone was observed at least ten times. The chain carries TRBV9 and TRBJ2-1, with 10 bases identical to TRBD1. Germline values: CDR1 SGDLS, CDR2 YYNGEE. V lost 4 bases and J lost 8; bases outside the gene matches: 6. CDR3 length: 14 amino acids. The CDR3 loop reads CASSTTGGLDEQFF. The CDR3 DNA reads TGTGCCAGCAGCACGACAGGGGGCTTGGATGAGCAGTTCTTC.